Sequencing of this TCR beta chain was carried out in a study of regulatory T cells in long-lasting Graves disease. Study-wide points: Those with persistent disease had in common more public clonotypes (about 3,000) than new patients (roughly 930).

CDR1 and CDR2 (germline): SGHNT, YENEEA. V dropped 0 bases and J dropped 3 bases, with 14 bases sitting between them. The CDR3 extends over 17 amino acids. This clonotype was seen many times. Its antigen remains unknown. Building of the TCR beta libraries involved iRepertoire HTBI primers and Arm-PCR of CDR3 regions. TCRdb analysed the multiplex PCR reads with MiXCR anew, one entry per CDR3 protein. The table shows around 330,000 distinct CDR3 sequences, with 18% occurring only once. The time point is: newly diagnosed GD, antithyroid drugs for less than 3 months. From RNA extracted from PBMCs, the TCR library was made.

The chain recombines TRBV11-3 with TRBJ2-2; TRBD2 might be the D (7 bases). The sequenced sample was peripheral blood mononuclear cells (PBMCs), obtained at new diagnosis, from a patient treated with antithyroid drugs. The TCR comes from a female donor with Graves disease. CDR3 coding DNA: TGTGCCAGCAGCTTAGATGGGGGGAGGGGGGACACCGGGGAGCTGTTTTTT. This sequence encodes CASSLDGGRGDTGELFF.